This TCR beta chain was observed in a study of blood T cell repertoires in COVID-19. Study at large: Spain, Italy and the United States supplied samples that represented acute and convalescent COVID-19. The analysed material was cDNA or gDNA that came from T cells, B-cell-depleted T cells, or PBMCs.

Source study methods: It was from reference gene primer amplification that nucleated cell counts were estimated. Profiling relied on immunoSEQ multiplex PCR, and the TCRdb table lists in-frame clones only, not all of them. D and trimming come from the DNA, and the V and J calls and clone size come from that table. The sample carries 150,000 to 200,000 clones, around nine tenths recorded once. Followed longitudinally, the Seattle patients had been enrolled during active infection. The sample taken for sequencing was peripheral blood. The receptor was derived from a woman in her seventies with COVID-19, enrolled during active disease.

In nucleotides, the CDR3 is TGTGCCAGCACCAGCCAACTAGCATCACACACCGGGGAGCTGTTTTTT. Protein: CASTSQLASHTGELFF. The chain joins TRBV7-2 to TRBJ2-2; D is perhaps TRBD2 (6 bases). The CDR3 is 16 amino acids. Germline values: CDR1 SGHTA, CDR2 FQGNSA. Trimming stripped 7 bases from V and 3 bases from J, with 18 bases between. Based on the CDR3 plus reference TRBV7-2 and TRBJ2-2, the full variable domain is GAGVSQSPSNKVTEKGKDVELRCDPISGHTALYWYRQSLGQGLEFLIYFQGNSAPDKSGLPSDRFSAERTGGSVSTLTIQRTQQEDSAVYLCASTSQLASHTGELFFGEGSRLTVL.